This note documents a single T cell receptor beta chain sequence. This CDR3 spans 18 amino acids. Germline V lookup: CDR1 LNHDA, CDR2 SQIVND (reference sequence). V gave up 4 bases and J gave up 1 base; unmatched junction bases: 15. The sample belongs to a study of blood T cell repertoires in COVID-19. Background on the study: From T cells, B-cell-depleted T cells, or PBMCs came the material, which was cDNA or gDNA.

TCRdb's table, derived via immunoSEQ multiplex PCR, lists solely in-frame clones and lacks some. The data show 150,000 or so clones, with roughly 80% seen just once and 5.6% held by the top ten. The chain combines TRBV19 with TRBJ1-1, with TRBD1 matching over 7 bases. The source is a woman aged 35 to 49 with acute COVID-19. Sequencing used PBMCs or T cells enriched from blood (not recorded which). The CDR3 region is CASSKVGIQGVGNTEAFF. The CDR3 DNA is TGTGCCAGTAGTAAGGTGGGGATCCAGGGGGTCGGGAACACTGAAGCTTTCTTT. The full variable domain, completed using reference TRBV19 and TRBJ1-1, is DGGITQSPKYLFRKEGQNVTLSCEQNLNHDAMYWYRQDPGQGLRLIYYSQIVNDFQKGDIAEGYSVSREKKESFPLTVTSAQKNPTAFYLCASSKVGIQGVGNTEAFFGQGTRLTVV.